This T cell receptor (beta chain) stems from a study of shared clonotypes between healthy human individuals. Sequenced by immunoSEQ multiplex PCR; TCRdb stores in-frame clones only, minus some. Among more than 900,000 clones, around 82% were seen once, and the ten largest hold 0.5% to 0.65%. V lost 3 bases and J lost 3, with 12 bases in between. The CDR3 totals 14 residues. The germline V gene encodes CDR1 MGHRA and CDR2 YSYEKL. The chain is built from TRBV4-1 and TRBJ2-7; TRBD1 might be the D (6 bases). The clonotype originates from a man between 18 and 29 years old in good health. Some clones in this sample may be carry-over from other donors' samples. The sequenced material came from memory CD4+ T cells from PBMCs. Subset of the sample: CD45RA-negative fraction. The CDR3: CASSHLGQNYEQYF. The CDR3 DNA reads as TGCGCCAGCAGCCACCTAGGACAGAACTACGAGCAGTACTTC.